The sequence of this TCR beta chain was determined in a study of siplizumab effects on memory and regulatory T cells. Whole-study findings and limits: Alloreactive sequences tracing back to unstimulated CD4+ memory cells were significantly reduced by siplizumab. Controls had around 25% Treg-derived mappable alloreactive CD4+ clones on average, versus around 71% with siplizumab.

This CDR3 contains 15 residues. The V gene end was trimmed by 2 bases and the J gene end by 4 bases; junction bases not matched to a gene: 4. Per the germline V gene, CDR1 is SGHVS and CDR2 is FNYEAQ. This clone was observed once. The antigen is not known. Each sample had around 9.1 x 10^4 TCR templates assayed. Clones were read by immunoSEQ multiplex PCR, and TCRdb kept only the in-frame ones, dropping some. The data show roughly 70,000 clones, about 92% seen once. Sequences were obtained from CD8+ T cells sorted from blood. J is TRBJ2-3 and V is TRBV7-6; 9 bases agree with TRBD2. The origin of this receptor is a human donor in good health. The CDR3 DNA sequence: TGTGCCAGCAGCTTACTTAGCGGGGGCGCAGATACGCAGTATTTT. It translates to CASSLLSGGADTQYF.